Listed here is a single T cell receptor (beta chain). Its antigen is not known. Generated by immunoSEQ multiplex PCR, the TCRdb table keeps only in-frame clones and is missing some. Here the sample spans some 4,000 clones, 13% to 15% being singletons. The data stem from a study of tumour-infiltrating T cells in Burkitt lymphoma. As for the study in general: Overall and progression-free survival were predicted by productive clonality. Overall study findings and caveats: Several public clonotypes were shared across many Burkitt lymphoma patients.

The CDR3 consists of 14 residues. The V gene lost 3 bases and the J gene lost 9 bases, with 18 bases spanning the gap. Germline V gene data show CDR1 as SQVTM and CDR2 as ANQGSEA. The specimen sequenced was tumor tissue. The chain couples TRBV29-1 to TRBJ2-1; TRBD2 is a possible D gene (6 bases). This clonotype was sampled from a human donor with Burkitt lymphoma. The CDR3 DNA is TGCAGCGTTGAGGGCTTTGGGAGGTTCGTTGAGCAGTTCTTC. Amino acids: CSVEGFGRFVEQFF.